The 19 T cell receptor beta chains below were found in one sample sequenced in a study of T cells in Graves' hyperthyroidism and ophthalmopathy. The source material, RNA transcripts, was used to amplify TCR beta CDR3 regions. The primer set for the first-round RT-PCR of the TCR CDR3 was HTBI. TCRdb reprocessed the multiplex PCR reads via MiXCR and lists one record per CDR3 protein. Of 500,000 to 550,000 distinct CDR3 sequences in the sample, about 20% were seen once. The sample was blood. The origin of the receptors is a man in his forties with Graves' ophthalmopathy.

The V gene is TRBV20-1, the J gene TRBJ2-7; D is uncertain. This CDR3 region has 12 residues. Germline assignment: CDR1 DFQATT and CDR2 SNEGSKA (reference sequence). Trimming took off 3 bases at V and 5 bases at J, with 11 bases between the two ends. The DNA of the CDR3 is TGCAGTGCTAGTCGCCCAGGAGACGAGCAGTACTTC. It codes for CSASRPGDEQYF.

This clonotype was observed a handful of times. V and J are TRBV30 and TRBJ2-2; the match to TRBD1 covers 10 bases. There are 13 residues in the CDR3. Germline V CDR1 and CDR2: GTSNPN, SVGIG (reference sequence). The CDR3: CAKDRGYTGELFF. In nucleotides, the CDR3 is TGTGCGAAGGACAGGGGGTATACCGGGGAGCTGTTTTTT.

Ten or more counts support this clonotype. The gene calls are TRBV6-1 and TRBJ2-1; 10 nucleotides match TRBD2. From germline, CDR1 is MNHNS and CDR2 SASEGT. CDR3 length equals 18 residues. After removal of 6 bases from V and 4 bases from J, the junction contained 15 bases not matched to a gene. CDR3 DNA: TGTGCCAGCAGCCTAGTGCAACCCACTAGCGGGGCGTACAATGAGCAGTTCTTC. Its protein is CASSLVQPTSGAYNEQFF.

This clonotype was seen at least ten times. The CDR3 coding sequence is TGTGCCAGCAGCCAAGTAGGCCAGAAGGGATATGGCTACACCTTC. Translation: CASSQVGQKGYGYTF. The chain links TRBV4-2 to TRBJ1-2; D gene uncertain. Germline CDR1 and CDR2: LGHNA and YNFKEQ. V lost 1 base to trimming and J lost 5 bases, with 14 bases between them. The CDR3 has 15 amino acids.

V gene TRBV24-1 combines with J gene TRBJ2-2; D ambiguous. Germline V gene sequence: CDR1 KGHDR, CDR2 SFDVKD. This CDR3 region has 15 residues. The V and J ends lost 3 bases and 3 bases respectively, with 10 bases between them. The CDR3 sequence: CATSDPRAYTGELFF. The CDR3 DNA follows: TGTGCCACCAGTGATCCACGAGCCTACACCGGGGAGCTGTTTTTT.

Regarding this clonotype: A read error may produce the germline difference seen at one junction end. CDR3 bases: TGCGTCAGCACCGACGACAGGGAGCAGCCCCAGTACTTC. Translating it yields CVSTDDREQPQYF. The gene calls are TRBV5-1 and TRBJ2-5; 7 bases fit TRBD1. The CDR3 contains 13 residues. Germline V gene lookup returns CDR1 SGHRS and CDR2 YFSETQ. Full variable domain (missing parts from reference TRBV5-1 and TRBJ2-5): KAGVTQTPRYLIKTRGQQVTLSCSPISGHRSVSWYQQTPGQGLQFLFEYFSETQRNKGNFPGRFSGRQFSNSRSEMNVSTLELGDSALYLCVSTDDREQPQYFGPGTRLLVL.

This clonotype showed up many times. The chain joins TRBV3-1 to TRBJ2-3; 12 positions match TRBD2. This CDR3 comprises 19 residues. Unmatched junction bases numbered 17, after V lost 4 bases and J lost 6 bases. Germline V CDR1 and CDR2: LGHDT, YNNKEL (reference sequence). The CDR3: CASSPWLATSGGPGDTQYF. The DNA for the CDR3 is TGTGCCAGCAGCCCGTGGTTGGCGACTAGCGGGGGTCCCGGGGATACGCAGTATTTT.

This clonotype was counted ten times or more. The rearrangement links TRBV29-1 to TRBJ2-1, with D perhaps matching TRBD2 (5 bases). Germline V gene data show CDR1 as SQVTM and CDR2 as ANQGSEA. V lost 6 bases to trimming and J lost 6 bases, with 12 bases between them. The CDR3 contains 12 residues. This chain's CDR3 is CSVTRDSNEQFF. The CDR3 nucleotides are TGCAGCGTGACGAGGGATTCCAATGAGCAGTTCTTC.

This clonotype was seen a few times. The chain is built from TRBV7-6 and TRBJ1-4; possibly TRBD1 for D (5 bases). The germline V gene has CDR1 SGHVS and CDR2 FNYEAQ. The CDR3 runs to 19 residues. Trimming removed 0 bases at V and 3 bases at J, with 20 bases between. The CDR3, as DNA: TGTGCCAGCAGCTTAGCTTGGGGACTGAGCTCATCGTCTAATGAAAAACTGTTTTTT. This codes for CASSLAWGLSSSSNEKLFF.

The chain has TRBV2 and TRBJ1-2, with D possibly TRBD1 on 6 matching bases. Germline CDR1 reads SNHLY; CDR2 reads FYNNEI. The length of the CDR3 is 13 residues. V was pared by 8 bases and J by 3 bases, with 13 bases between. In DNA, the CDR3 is TGTGCCAGCGGCCGGGACACCGACTATGGCTACACCTTC. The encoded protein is CASGRDTDYGYTF.

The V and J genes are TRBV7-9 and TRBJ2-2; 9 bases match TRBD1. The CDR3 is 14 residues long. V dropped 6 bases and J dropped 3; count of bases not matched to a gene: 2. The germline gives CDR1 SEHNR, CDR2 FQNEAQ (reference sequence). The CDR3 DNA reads TGTGCCAGCAGTTGGACAGGGGACACCGGGGAGCTGTTTTTT. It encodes CASSWTGDTGELFF. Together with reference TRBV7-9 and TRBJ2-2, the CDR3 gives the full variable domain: DTGVSQNPRHKITKRGQNVTFRCDPISEHNRLYWYRQTLGQGPEFLTYFQNEAQLEKSRLLSDRFSAERPKGSFSTLEIQRTEQGDSAMYLCASSWTGDTGELFFGEGSRLTVL.

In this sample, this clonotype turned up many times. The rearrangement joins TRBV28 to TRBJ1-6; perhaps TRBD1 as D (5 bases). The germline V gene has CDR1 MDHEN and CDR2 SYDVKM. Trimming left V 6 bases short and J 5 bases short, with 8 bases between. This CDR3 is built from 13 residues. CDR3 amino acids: CASSEGNNSPLHF. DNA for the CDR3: TGTGCCAGCAGCGAGGGGAATAATTCACCCCTCCACTTT.

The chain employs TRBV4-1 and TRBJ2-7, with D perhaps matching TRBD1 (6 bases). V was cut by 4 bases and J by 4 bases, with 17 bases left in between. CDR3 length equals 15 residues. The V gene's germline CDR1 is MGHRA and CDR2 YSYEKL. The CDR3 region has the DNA TGCGCCAGCAGCCCCCTACCGGACAGCTCATACGAGCAGTACTTC. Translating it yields CASSPLPDSSYEQYF.

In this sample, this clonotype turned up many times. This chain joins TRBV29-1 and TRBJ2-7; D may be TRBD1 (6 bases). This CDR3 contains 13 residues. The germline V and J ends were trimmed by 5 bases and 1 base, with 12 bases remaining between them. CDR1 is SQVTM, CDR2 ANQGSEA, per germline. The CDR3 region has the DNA TGCAGCGTTTACCGGGACACGTCCTACGAGCAGTACTTC. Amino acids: CSVYRDTSYEQYF.

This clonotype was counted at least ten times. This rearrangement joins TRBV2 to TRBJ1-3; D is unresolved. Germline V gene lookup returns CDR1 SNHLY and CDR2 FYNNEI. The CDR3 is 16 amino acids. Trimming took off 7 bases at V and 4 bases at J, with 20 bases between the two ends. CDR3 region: CASTLRTGTPGNTIYF. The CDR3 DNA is TGTGCCAGCACACTCCGAACGGGAACTCCGGGAAACACCATATATTTT.

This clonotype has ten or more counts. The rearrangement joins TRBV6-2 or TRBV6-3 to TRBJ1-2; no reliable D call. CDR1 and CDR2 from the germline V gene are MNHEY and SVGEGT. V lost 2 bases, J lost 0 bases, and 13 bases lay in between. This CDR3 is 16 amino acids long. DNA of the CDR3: TGTGCCAGCAGTTACAGCGCAGGACCGTCTAACTATGGCTACACCTTC. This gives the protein CASSYSAGPSNYGYTF.

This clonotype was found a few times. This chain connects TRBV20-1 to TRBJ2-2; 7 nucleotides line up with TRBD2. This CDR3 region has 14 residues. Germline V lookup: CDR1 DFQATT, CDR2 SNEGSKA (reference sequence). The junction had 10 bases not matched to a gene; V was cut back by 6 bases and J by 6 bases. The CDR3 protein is CSAVRASGSGELFF. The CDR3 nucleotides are TGCAGTGCCGTCCGGGCTAGCGGCTCCGGGGAGCTGTTTTTT.

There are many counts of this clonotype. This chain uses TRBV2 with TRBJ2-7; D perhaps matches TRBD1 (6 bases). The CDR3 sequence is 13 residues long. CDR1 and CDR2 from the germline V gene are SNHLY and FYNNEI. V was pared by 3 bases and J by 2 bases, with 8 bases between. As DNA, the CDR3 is TGTGCCAGCAGTGATCACAGGGCCTACGAGCAGTACTTC. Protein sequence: CASSDHRAYEQYF.

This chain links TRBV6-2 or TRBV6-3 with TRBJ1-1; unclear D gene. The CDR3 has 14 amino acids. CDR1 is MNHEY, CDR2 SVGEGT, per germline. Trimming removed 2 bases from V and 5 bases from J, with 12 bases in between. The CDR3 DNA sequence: TGTGCCAGCAGTTACACGCGGGCGCGGACTGAAGCTTTCTTT. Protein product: CASSYTRARTEAFF.